The TCR beta chain described here comes from a study of T cells after yellow fever vaccination. Overall study context: Where fractions had low cell numbers, libraries were prepared from them with the SMART-Seq v4 Ultra Low Input RNA kit.

Findings and limits, study-wide: There was a possibility that FACS-sorted repertoires contained abundant clonotypes contaminating from the bulk population.

A note on this clonotype: Its antigen remains unidentified.

This CDR3 is built from 15 residues. Germline trimming cut 1 base from V and 5 bases from J; bases unmatched to any gene: 7. Germline loops: CDR1 SGHTA, CDR2 FQGNSA. TCRdb re-called the 5' RACE reads through MiXCR, storing one row per CDR3 protein. The profile shows some 400,000 distinct CDR3 sequences, 6.2% of them singletons. The sequencing used PBMCs, collected 5 days after the yellow fever booster vaccination. V usage is TRBV7-2 and J usage is TRBJ1-2; 7 nucleotides match TRBD1. The TCR originated in a man aged 25 to 40 who received the YFV17D yellow fever vaccine. The CDR3 DNA is TGTGCCAGCAGCTTAGGGCAGGGGGACTATTATGGCTACACCTTC. Translation gives CASSLGQGDYYGYTF. Together with reference TRBV7-2 and TRBJ1-2, the CDR3 gives the full variable domain: GAGVSQSPSNKVTEKGKDVELRCDPISGHTALYWYRQSLGQGLEFLIYFQGNSAPDKSGLPSDRFSAERTGGSVSTLTIQRTQQEDSAVYLCASSLGQGDYYGYTFGSGTRLTVV.